This passage covers 4 T cell receptor beta chains from one sample sequenced in a study of CD8 T cells in Susac syndrome. An amount of RNA that ranged from roughly 0.5 to 1 ug was reverse transcribed with random hexamers. MiXCR was run by TCRdb on the immunoSEQ multiplex PCR reads, yielding one entry per CDR3 protein. The table shows approximately 220,000 distinct CDR3 sequences, with 90% to 95% occurring only once. The sequenced sample was CD8+ T cells from PBMCs. All receptors come from a human donor with multiple sclerosis.

The chain carries TRBV19 and TRBJ2-1; a weak D match, TRBD1 (5 bases). The CDR3 contains 16 residues. CDR1 and CDR2 from the germline V gene are LNHDA and SQIVND (reference sequence). The V gene lost 8 bases and the J gene lost 0 bases, with 17 bases spanning the gap. DNA of the CDR3: TGTGCCAGTCGCCAAGGGGTCGGAAACTCCTACAATGAGCAGTTCTTC. This sequence encodes CASRQGVGNSYNEQFF. The whole variable domain, filled in from reference TRBV19 and TRBJ2-1, reads DGGITQSPKYLFRKEGQNVTLSCEQNLNHDAMYWYRQDPGQGLRLIYYSQIVNDFQKGDIAEGYSVSREKKESFPLTVTSAQKNPTAFYLCASRQGVGNSYNEQFFGPGTRLTVL.

The chain employs TRBV7-8 and TRBJ2-3; TRBD2 aligns across 8 bases. CDR1 SGHVS and CDR2 FQNEAQ come from the germline V gene. CDR3 size: 15 residues. V gave up 5 bases and J gave up 1 base; unmatched junction bases: 5. CDR3 bases: TGTGCCAGCAGCGCCACGACTAGCGGCACAGATACGCAGTATTTT. It specifies CASSATTSGTDTQYF. Drawing the rest from reference TRBV7-8 and TRBJ2-3, the complete variable domain is GAGVSQSPRYKVAKRGQDVALRCDPISGHVSLFWYQQALGQGPEFLTYFQNEAQLDKSGLPSDRFFAERPEGSVSTLKIQRTQQEDSAVYLCASSATTSGTDTQYFGPGTRLTVL.

The chain joins TRBV5-6 to TRBJ2-1; no definite D call. The CDR3 covers 16 residues. The germline gives CDR1 SGHDT, CDR2 YYEEEE. The V end was cut by 2 bases, the J end by 0 bases, with 12 bases between. This CDR3 reads CASSLELRSSYNEQFF. The CDR3 coding sequence is TGTGCCAGCAGCTTAGAACTCCGGAGCTCCTACAATGAGCAGTTCTTC. The full variable domain, rest sourced from reference TRBV5-6 and TRBJ2-1, is DAGVTQSPTHLIKTRGQQVTLRCSPKSGHDTVSWYQQALGQGPQFIFQYYEEEERQRGNFPDRFSGHQFPNYSSELNVNALLLGDSALYLCASSLELRSSYNEQFFGPGTRLTVL.

The chain recombines TRBV5-6 with TRBJ1-1; TRBD1 is a possible D gene (5 bases). Trimming removed 0 bases from V and 6 bases from J, with 6 bases in between. Germline values: CDR1 SGHDT, CDR2 YYEEEE. The length of the CDR3 is 12 residues. CDR3 in amino acids: CASSLEGAEAFF. For the CDR3, the DNA is TGTGCCAGCAGCTTGGAAGGGGCTGAAGCTTTCTTT.